Listed below are T cell receptor beta chains from one sample, sequenced in a study of T-cell memory formation after mild COVID-19. TCRdb analysed the 5' RACE reads with MiXCR anew, one entry per CDR3 protein. Among a few hundred thousand distinct CDR3 sequences listed, around a fifth were seen once. Sequences were obtained from PBMCs or a T cell subset sorted from them (not recorded which). The receptors come from an adult woman who had mild COVID-19 (a few samples of this study predate the infection). Cell type and time point are not known. Both conserved end residues are part of each CDR3. The order of the fields is J gene, D gene, clone size, V gene, CDR3 DNA, CDR3 protein. The D gene is left open where the match is weak. Not all rows give a size; the values are once, few, many and, for expanded clones, a class.

TRBJ2-1 TRBD2 NA TRBV7-8 TGTGCCAGCAGCTTCAGCGGGAGAGTCTATGAGCAGTTCTTC CASSFSGRVYEQFF
TRBJ1-2 NA NA TRBV12-3/TRBV12-4 TGTGCCAGCTTGGGGGTTGGGTATGGCTACACCTTC CASLGVGYGYTF
TRBJ2-7 TRBD2 NA TRBV4-3 TGCGCCAGCAGCCAAGATAGGGCTAGCGGCTACGAGCAGTACTTC CASSQDRASGYEQYF
TRBJ2-3 NA NA TRBV4-2 TGTGCCAGCAGCCAAGATCGAGGTTGGGGTGATAGCGGCACAGATACGCAGTATTTT CASSQDRGWGDSGTDTQYF
TRBJ2-4 NA NA TRBV20-1 TGCAGTGCTCCGATTAGCGTAACCAAAAACATTCAGTACTTC CSAPISVTKNIQYF
TRBJ2-7 NA many TRBV12-3/TRBV12-4 TGTGCCAGCAGTTCCACGGACGGTTCCTACGAGCAGTACTTC CASSSTDGSYEQYF
TRBJ2-2 TRBD2 few TRBV7-2 TGTGCCAGCAGCTCAGGACTAGCGGGGGTTATCGGGGAGCTGTTTTTT CASSSGLAGVIGELFF
TRBJ1-2 NA NA TRBV29-1 TGCAGCGTTGTTTGGCCGCAGGGCAGCTATGGCTACACCTTC CSVVWPQGSYGYTF
TRBJ1-6 NA NA TRBV30 TGTGCCTGGGGAAGAGGGAATTCACCCCTCCACTTT CAWGRGNSPLHF
TRBJ1-5 NA NA TRBV20-1 TGCAGTGCTTTGGAGGGGGGGATTAGCAATCAGCCCCAGCATTTT CSALEGGISNQPQHF
TRBJ1-2 TRBD1 many TRBV20-1 TGCAGTGCCCCCCCCGGGACAGGGGGGATAAACTATGGCTACACCTTC CSAPPGTGGINYGYTF
TRBJ1-1 TRBD1 NA TRBV19 TGTGCCAGTACCAGGAGTGGGACAGGGGGCGCGGACACTGAAGCTTTCTTT CASTRSGTGGADTEAFF
TRBJ2-2 TRBD1 NA TRBV5-1 TGCGCCAGCAGCCCAGGACAGGGGGCTCGGGGGGAGCTGTTTTTT CASSPGQGARGELFF
TRBJ2-5 NA NA TRBV4-1 TGCGCCAGCAGCCAAGCCCCCCCTTCTGGCCCAAGAGAGACCCAGTACTTC CASSQAPPSGPRETQYF
TRBJ2-1 NA NA TRBV20-1 TGCAGTGCTCCCATGGCGGGGTTCAATGAGCAGTTCTTC CSAPMAGFNEQFF
TRBJ2-1 TRBD2 few TRBV4-2 TGTGCCAGCAGCCAAGATTTACTAGCGGGAGGGCCAGATGAGCAGTTCTTC CASSQDLLAGGPDEQFF
TRBJ1-5 TRBD1 NA TRBV4-3 TGCGCCAGCAGCCAAGACTCTCAGGGGGCGGATCAGCCCCAGCATTTT CASSQDSQGADQPQHF